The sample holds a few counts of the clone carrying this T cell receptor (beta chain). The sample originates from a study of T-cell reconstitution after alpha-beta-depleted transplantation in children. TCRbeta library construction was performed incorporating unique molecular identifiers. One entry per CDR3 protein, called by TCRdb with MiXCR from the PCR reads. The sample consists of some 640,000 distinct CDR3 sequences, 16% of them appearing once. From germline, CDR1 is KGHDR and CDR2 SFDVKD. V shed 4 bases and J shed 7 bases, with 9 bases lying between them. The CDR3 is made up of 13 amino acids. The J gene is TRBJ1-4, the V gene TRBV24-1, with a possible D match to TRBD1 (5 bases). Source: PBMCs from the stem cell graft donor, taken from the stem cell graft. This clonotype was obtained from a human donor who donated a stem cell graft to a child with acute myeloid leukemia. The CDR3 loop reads CATSDEDIEKLFF. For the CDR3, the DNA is TGTGCCACCAGTGACGAGGACATTGAAAAACTGTTTTTT.